The TCR beta chain described here comes from a study of OX40 agonist ivuxolimab in advanced cancers. About the study: Partial responses occurred in Three dose-escalation patients, one with hepatocellular carcinoma and two with cutaneous melanoma.

This clone showed up just once. Its antigen is undetermined. Assay: immunoSEQ multiplex PCR; the TCRdb copy retains only in-frame clones and omits some. The data hold roughly 50,000 clones, with around 93% observed a single time. General observations from the study: Clonal expansion was seen in CD4+ and CD8+ blood T cells by week 6 at 0.1 to 3.0 mg/kg.

The sequenced sample was CD4+ or CD8+ T cells sorted from blood, obtained in a trial of the OX40 agonist ivuxolimab. The sequence derives from an adult with an advanced solid tumor such as melanoma, head and neck, liver or kidney cancer.

The CDR3 sequence: CASSYNRGNTEAFF. The CDR3 bases are TGCGCCAGCAGCTATAACAGGGGCAACACTGAAGCTTTCTTT. The chain couples TRBV5-1 to TRBJ1-1; 7 bases agree with TRBD1. J gave up 2 bases and V 3 bases, and 4 bases lay outside the gene matches. The CDR3 sequence is 14 residues long. In germline, CDR1 is SGHRS, CDR2 YFSETQ.